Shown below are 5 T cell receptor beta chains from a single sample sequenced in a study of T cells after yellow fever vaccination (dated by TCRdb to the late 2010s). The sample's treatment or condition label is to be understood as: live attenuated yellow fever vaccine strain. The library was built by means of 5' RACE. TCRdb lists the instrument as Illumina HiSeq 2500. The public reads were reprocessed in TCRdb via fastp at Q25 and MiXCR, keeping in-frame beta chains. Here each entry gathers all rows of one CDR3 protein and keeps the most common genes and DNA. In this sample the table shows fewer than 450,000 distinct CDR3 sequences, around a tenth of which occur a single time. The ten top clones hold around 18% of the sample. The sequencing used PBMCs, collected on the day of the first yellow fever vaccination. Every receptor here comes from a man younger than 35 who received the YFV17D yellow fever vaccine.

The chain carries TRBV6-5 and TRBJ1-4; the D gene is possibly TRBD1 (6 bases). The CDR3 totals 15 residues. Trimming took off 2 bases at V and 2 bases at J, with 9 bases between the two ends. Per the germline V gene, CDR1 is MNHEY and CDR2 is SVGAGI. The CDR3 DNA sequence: TGTGCCAGCAGTTACACGGACAGTACTAATGAAAAACTGTTTTTT. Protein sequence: CASSYTDSTNEKLFF.

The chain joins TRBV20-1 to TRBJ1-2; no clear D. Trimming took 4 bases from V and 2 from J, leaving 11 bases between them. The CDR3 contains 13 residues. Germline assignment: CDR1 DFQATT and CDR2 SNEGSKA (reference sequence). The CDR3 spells CSAKVGGNYGYTF. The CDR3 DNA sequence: TGCAGTGCTAAAGTTGGAGGGAACTATGGCTACACCTTC.

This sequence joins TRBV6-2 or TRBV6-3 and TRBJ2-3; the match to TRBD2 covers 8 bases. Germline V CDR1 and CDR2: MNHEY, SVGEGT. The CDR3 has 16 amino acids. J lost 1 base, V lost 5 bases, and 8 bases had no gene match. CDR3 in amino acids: CASSDPSGGGTDTQYF. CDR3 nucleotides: TGTGCCAGCAGTGACCCAAGCGGGGGAGGCACAGATACGCAGTATTTT.

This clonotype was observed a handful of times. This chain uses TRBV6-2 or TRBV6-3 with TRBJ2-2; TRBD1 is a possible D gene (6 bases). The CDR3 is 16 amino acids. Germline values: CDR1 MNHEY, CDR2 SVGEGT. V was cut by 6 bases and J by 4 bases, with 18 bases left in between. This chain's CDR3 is CASSPDRTPGTGELFF. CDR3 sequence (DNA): TGTGCCAGCAGCCCCGACAGGACCCCAGGCACCGGGGAGCTGTTTTTT.

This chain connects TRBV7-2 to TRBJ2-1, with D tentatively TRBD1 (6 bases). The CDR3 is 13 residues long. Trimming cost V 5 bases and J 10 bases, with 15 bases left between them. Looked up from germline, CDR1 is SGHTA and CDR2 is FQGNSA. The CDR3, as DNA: TGTGCCAGCAGCCCGGGGACACAGAGAGAGCAGTTCTTC. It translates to CASSPGTQREQFF.